The source of this T cell receptor beta chain is a study of CD8+CD57+ T cells in acquired aplastic anemia (dated by TCRdb to the late 2010s). Study-wide context: DNA extracted from sorted CD4+ and CD8+ cells had a mean of around 3.3 ug, with a range of 0.2 to 27.4 ug. An average of approximately 10 million reads for CD4+ cells and around 11 million reads for CD8+ cells was obtained from healthy donor samples. General conclusions and limits of the study: Between patients and healthy controls, no significant difference in CD8+ Simpson's diversity was found (P=0.060). About 28 CD8+ CDR3 sequences were found in both patients and controls but appeared to be highly expressed in patients and within the immunodominant clones of the patients.

To note about this clonotype: This receptor's antigen is unknown. No base qualities exist here, and no much larger clone lies one base off it.

TCR beta VDJ combination and CDR3 sequence profiling used genomic DNA as the template. An Illumina HiSeq 2000 was used for TCR repertoire sequencing. The paper's processing steps were these. TRBV/TRBJ rearrangement plots, CDR3 size and DJ length profiles, and Simpson's diversity index were used to assess repertoires. The immunodominant clone was defined as the most abundant DNA sequence in deep sequencing data. CDR3 amino acid sequences were checked for sharing between subjects and were compared against published repertoires and the VDJdb database. TCRdb reworked the public reads: Q25 trimming with fastp, MiXCR clone assembly, productive beta chains retained. Entries are consolidated by CDR3 protein sequence, retaining the most common genes and DNA. TCRdb, rather than the study authors, made the V and J calls. For this sample the table gives 100,000 to 130,000 distinct CDR3 sequences, of which roughly 50% were detected only once. The ten largest clones capture 25% to 35% of the sample.

TCR repertoires of sorted CD4+ and CD8+ blood T cells from severe aplastic anemia patients and healthy subjects were deep-sequenced in the study. Ficoll-Paque density gradient centrifugation was used to isolate peripheral blood mononuclear cells. Before DNA extraction, CD4+ and CD8+ T cells were sorted by FACS or by magnetic beads. The sequenced sample was sorted CD4+, CD8+, or CD8+CD57+ T cells (not recorded which) from PBMCs. This TCR derives from a human donor in good health, serving as a control.

The sequenced DNA is TGTGCCAGCAGCGTTGGCAGGGCCGACGAGCAGTACTTC. Its translation is CASSVGRADEQYF. Recombination joined TRBV9 with TRBJ2-7; the D gene is perhaps TRBD1, on 5 matching bases. The germline V gene specifies SGDLS as CDR1 and YYNGEE as CDR2. Spanning cysteine to phenylalanine, the CDR3 consists of 13 amino acids. The DNA shown is the 39-base CDR3, in frame from base 1. The junction carries 11 bases between V and J, which are trimmed by 2 bases and 5 bases respectively.